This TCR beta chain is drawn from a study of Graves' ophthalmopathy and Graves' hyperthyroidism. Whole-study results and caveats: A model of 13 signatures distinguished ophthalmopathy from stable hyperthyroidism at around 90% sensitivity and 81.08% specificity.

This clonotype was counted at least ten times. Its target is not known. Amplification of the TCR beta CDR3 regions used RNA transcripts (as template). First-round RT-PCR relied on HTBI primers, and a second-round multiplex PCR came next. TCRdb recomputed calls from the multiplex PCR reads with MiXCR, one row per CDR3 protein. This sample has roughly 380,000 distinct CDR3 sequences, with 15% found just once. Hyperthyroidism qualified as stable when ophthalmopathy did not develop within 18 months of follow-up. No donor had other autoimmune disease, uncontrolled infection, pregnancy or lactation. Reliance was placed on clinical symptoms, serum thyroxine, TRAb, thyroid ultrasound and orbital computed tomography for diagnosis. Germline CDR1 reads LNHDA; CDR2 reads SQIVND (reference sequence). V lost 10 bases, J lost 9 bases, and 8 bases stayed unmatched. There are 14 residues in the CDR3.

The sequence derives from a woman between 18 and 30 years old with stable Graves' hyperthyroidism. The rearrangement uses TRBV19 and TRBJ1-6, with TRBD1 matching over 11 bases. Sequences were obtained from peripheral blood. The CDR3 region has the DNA TGTGCCACGGATAGGGGACAGGGGGTTTCACCCCTCCACTTT. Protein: CATDRGQGVSPLHF.